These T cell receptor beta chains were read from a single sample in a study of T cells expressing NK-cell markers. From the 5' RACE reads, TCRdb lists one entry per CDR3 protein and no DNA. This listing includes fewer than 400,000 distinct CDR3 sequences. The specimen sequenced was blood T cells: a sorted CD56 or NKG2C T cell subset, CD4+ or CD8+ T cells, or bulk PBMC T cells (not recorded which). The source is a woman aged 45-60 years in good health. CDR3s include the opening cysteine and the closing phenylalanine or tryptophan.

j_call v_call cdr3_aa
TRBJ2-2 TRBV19 CASSIQTGGDTGELFF
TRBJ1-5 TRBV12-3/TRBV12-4 CASSLGTGRNQPQHF
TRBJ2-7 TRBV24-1 CATSSAVPYEQYF
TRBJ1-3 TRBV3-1 CASSQVIKAGNTIYF
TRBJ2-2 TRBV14 CASSQVGDGELFF
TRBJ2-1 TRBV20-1 CSASAGPNEQFF
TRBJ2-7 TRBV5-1 CASSLDLTSYEQYF
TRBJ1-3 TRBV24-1 CATSEPRSNTIYF
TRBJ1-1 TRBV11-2 CASSSNTKTEAFF
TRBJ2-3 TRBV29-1 CSVGHLAETDTQYF
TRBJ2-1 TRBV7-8 CASSLGSGGHYNEQFF
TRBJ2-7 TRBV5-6 CASSLRTATYEQYF
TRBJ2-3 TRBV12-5 CASGLVRGRDTQYF
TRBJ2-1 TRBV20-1 CSARVGAGGARYNEQFF
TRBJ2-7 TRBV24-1 CATSRSKETGAYEQYF
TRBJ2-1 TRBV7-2 CASSPTFWGGEQFF